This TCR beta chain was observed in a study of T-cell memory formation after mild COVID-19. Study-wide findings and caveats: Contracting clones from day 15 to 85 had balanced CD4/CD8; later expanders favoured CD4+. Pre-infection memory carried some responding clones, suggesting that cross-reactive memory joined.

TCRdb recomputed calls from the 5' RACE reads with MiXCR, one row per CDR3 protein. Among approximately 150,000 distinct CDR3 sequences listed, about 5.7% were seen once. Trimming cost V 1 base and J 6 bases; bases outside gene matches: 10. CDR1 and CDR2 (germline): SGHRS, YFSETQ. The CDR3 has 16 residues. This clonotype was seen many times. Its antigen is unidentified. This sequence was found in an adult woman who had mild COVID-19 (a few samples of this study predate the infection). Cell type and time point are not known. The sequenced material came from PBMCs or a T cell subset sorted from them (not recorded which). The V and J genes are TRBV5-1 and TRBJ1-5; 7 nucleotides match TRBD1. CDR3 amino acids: CASSLIGQEPRQPQHF. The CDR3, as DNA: TGCGCCAGCAGCTTGATAGGACAGGAGCCCCGTCAGCCCCAGCATTTT.